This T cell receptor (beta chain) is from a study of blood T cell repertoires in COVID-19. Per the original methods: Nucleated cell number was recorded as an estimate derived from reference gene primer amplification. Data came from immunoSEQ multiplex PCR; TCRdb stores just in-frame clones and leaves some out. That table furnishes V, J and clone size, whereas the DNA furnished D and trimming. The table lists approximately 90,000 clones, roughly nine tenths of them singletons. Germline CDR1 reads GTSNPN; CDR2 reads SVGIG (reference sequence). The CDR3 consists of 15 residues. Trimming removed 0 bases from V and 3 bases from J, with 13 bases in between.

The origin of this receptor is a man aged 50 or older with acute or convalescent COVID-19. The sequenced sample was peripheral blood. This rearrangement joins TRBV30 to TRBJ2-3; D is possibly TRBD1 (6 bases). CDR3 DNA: TGTGCCTGGAGTGTATTGGCAGGGGATACAGATACGCAGTATTTT. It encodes CAWSVLAGDTDTQYF.